A selection of T cell receptor beta chains follows, all from one sample in a study of blood T cells in healthy people across ages. One entry per CDR3 protein results from TCRdb running MiXCR on the 5' RACE reads. The repertoire holds 750,000 or so distinct CDR3 sequences, with roughly 25% as singletons. These data are also associated with another study on T cells of mothers and their children.

Sequences were obtained from blood. The receptors here all came from a boy aged 5-17 years in good health. CDR3s include the opening cysteine and the closing phenylalanine or tryptophan. Fields, in order: CDR3 length, V gene, D gene, clone size, J gene, CDR3 protein, CDR3 DNA. A D gene is named only where the DNA matches it firmly. Part of the rows lack a size; the others show once, few, many or a class for expanded clones.

13	TRBV27	NA	NA	TRBJ2-5	CASSGPGGAKQYF	TGTGCCAGCAGTGGACCCGGCGGCGCGAAGCAGTACTTC
15	TRBV6-5	NA	NA	TRBJ2-7	CASSYLVPGSYEQYF	TGTGCCAGCAGTTACCTTGTGCCAGGGTCCTACGAGCAGTACTTC
15	TRBV5-1	TRBD1	NA	TRBJ1-1	CASSLTGVGNTEAFF	TGCGCCAGCAGTCTGACAGGGGTTGGGAACACTGAAGCTTTCTTT
14	TRBV6-1	NA	few	TRBJ2-5	CASSDWTGQETQYF	TGTGCCAGCAGTGATTGGACGGGGCAGGAGACCCAGTACTTC
14	TRBV5-6	NA	NA	TRBJ2-4	CASSLSGELNIQYF	TGTGCCAGCAGCTTGTCAGGGGAACTAAACATTCAGTACTTC
16	TRBV6-5	TRBD1	few	TRBJ2-7	CASSYPPGTGDHEQYF	TGTGCCAGCAGTTACCCTCCTGGGACAGGGGACCACGAGCAGTACTTC
16	TRBV4-1	TRBD2	NA	TRBJ2-7	CASSQDLGTSNYEQYF	TGCGCCAGCAGCCAAGATCTGGGGACTAGCAACTACGAGCAGTACTTC
13	TRBV27	NA	NA	TRBJ1-6	CASSSSRLSPLHF	TGTGCCAGCAGTTCCTCACGGTTGTCACCCCTCCACTTT
19	TRBV7-8	NA	NA	TRBJ2-4	CASSLYPDSPNVAKNIQYF	TGTGCCAGCAGCTTATACCCAGACAGCCCGAATGTAGCCAAAAACATTCAGTACTTC
16	TRBV3-1	NA	few	TRBJ2-7	CASSQDETGNPYEQYF	TGTGCCAGCAGCCAAGATGAAACAGGAAACCCCTACGAGCAGTACTTC
13	TRBV19	NA	few	TRBJ2-7	CASSIQPRDEQYF	TGTGCCAGTAGTATTCAGCCGCGGGACGAGCAGTACTTC
17	TRBV20-1	TRBD2	few	TRBJ2-7	CSARDPSGGGPSYEQYF	TGCAGTGCTAGAGATCCTAGCGGGGGGGGTCCCTCCTACGAGCAGTACTTC
15	TRBV6-1	NA	NA	TRBJ2-2	CASRWTLENTGELFF	TGTGCCAGCAGGTGGACTCTAGAGAACACCGGGGAGCTGTTTTTT
17	TRBV12-3/TRBV12-4	TRBD1	NA	TRBJ1-1	CASSTDRGQPMNTEAFF	TGTGCCAGCAGTACTGACAGGGGCCAGCCCATGAACACTGAAGCTTTCTTT
15	TRBV6-1	NA	NA	TRBJ1-5	CASSEWEASNQPQHF	TGTGCCAGCAGTGAATGGGAGGCTAGCAATCAGCCCCAGCATTTT
14	TRBV4-1	TRBD2	few	TRBJ2-1	CASSQVPREDEQFF	TGCGCCAGCAGCCAAGTCCCGCGGGAGGATGAGCAGTTCTTC
19	TRBV18	TRBD2	few	TRBJ2-3	CASSPLAGTSGRPTDTQYF	TGTGCCAGCTCACCACTGGCCGGGACTAGCGGGAGACCCACAGATACGCAGTATTTT